Following are 2 T cell receptor beta chains from one sample sequenced in a study of T-cell reconstitution after alpha-beta-depleted transplantation in children. A TCRbeta library incorporating unique molecular identifiers was prepared. MiXCR, run by TCRdb on the PCR reads, gives a single entry per CDR3 protein. The table includes about 540,000 distinct CDR3 sequences, approximately 16% detected once. The sample was PBMCs from the stem cell graft donor, taken from the stem cell graft. These receptors were obtained from a human donor who donated a stem cell graft to a child with acute lymphoblastic leukemia.

The chain has TRBV29-1 and TRBJ1-2, with 8 bases that match TRBD1. The CDR3 runs 12 residues. Trimming at V came to 5 bases and at J to 4 bases, leaving 3 bases not matched to a gene. Looked up from germline, CDR1 is SQVTM and CDR2 is ANQGSEA. The CDR3 loop is CSVPTGVYGYTF. CDR3 sequence (DNA): TGCAGCGTTCCGACAGGGGTCTATGGCTACACCTTC.

The chain recombines TRBV18 with TRBJ1-1, with unresolved D. The germline V and J ends were trimmed by 6 bases and 5 bases, with 13 bases remaining between them. The CDR3 totals 13 residues. The V gene's germline CDR1 is KGHSH and CDR2 LQKENI. For the CDR3, the DNA is TGTGCCAGCTCCCAACAGATTAATACTGAAGCTTTCTTT. Its protein product is CASSQQINTEAFF.